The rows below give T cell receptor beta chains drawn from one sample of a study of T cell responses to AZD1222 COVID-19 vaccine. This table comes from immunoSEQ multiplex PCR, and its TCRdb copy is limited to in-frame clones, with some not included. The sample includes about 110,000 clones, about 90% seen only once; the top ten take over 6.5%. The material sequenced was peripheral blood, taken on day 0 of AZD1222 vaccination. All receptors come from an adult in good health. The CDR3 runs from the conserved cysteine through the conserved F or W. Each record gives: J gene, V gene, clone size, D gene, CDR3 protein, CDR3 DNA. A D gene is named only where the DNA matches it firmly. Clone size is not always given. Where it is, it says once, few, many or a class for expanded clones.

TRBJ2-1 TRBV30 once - CAWRGGSYNEQFF TGTGCCTGGAGGGGAGGCTCCTACAATGAGCAGTTCTTC
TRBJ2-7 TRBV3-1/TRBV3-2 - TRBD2 CASSPGTSVGQYF TGTGCCAGCAGCCCCGGGACTAGCGTCGGGCAGTACTTC
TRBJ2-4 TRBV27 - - CASREGTDIQYF TGTGCCAGCAGGGAAGGGACGGACATTCAGTACTTC
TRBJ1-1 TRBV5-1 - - CASSLDRTEAFF TGCGCCAGCAGCTTGGACCGCACTGAAGCTTTCTTT
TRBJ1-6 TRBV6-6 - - CASSYSRGEGSPLHF TGTGCCAGCAGTTACTCGAGGGGGGAGGGTTCACCCCTCCACTTT
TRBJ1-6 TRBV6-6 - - CASTLEGGSPLHF TGTGCCAGCACCCTGGAGGGCGGGTCACCCCTCCACTTT
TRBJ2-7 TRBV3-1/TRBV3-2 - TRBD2 CASSHYGRALYEQYF TGTGCCAGCAGCCACTACGGGAGGGCTCTCTACGAGCAGTACTTC
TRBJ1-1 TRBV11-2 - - CASSSEWGTEAFF TGTGCCAGCAGCTCCGAATGGGGCACTGAAGCTTTCTTT
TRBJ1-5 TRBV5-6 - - CASSPWGDGNQPQHF TGTGCCAGCAGCCCTTGGGGCGATGGCAATCAGCCCCAGCATTTT
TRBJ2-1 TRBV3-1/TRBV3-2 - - CASSQAGRSYNEQFF TGTGCCAGCAGCCAAGCGGGAAGATCCTACAATGAGCAGTTCTTC
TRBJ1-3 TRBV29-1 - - CSVGVSSGNTIYF TGCAGCGTCGGCGTGAGCTCTGGAAACACCATATATTTT
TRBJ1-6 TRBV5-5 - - CASSVGSYNSPLHF TGTGCCAGCAGCGTGGGGTCCTATAATTCACCCCTCCACTTT
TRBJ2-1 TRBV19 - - CASSIGSHYNEQFF TGTGCCAGTAGTATAGGTTCACATTACAATGAGCAGTTCTTC
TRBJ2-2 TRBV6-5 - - CASSFRDTGELFF TGTGCCAGCAGTTTCAGGGACACCGGGGAGCTGTTTTTT
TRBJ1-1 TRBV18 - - CASSPRGYMNTEAFF TGTGCCAGCTCACCACGTGGATACATGAACACTGAAGCTTTCTTT